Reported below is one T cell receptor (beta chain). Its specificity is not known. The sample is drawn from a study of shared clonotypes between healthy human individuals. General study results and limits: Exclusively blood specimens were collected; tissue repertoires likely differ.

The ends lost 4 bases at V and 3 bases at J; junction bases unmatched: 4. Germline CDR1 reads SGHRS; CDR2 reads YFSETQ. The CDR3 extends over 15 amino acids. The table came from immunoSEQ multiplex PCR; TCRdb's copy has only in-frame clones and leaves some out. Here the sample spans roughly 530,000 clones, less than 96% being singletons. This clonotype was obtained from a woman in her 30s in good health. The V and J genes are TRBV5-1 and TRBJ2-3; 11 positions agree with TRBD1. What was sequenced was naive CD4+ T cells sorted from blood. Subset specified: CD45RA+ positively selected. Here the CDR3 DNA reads TGCGCCAGCAGCGGGGACAGGGGGACGACAGATACGCAGTATTTT. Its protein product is CASSGDRGTTDTQYF.